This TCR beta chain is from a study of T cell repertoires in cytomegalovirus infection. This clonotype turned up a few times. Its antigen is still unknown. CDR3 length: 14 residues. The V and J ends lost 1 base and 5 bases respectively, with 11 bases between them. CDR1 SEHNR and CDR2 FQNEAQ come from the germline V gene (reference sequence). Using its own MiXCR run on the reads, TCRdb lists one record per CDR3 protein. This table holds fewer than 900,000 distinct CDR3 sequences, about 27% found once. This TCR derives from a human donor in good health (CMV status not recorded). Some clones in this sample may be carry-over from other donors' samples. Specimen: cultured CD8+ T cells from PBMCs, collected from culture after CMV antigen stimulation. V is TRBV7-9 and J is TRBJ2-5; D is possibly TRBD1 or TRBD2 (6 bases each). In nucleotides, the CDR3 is TGTGCCAGCAGCTTAGACGGGGGCTATGAGACCCAGTACTTC. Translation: CASSLDGGYETQYF.